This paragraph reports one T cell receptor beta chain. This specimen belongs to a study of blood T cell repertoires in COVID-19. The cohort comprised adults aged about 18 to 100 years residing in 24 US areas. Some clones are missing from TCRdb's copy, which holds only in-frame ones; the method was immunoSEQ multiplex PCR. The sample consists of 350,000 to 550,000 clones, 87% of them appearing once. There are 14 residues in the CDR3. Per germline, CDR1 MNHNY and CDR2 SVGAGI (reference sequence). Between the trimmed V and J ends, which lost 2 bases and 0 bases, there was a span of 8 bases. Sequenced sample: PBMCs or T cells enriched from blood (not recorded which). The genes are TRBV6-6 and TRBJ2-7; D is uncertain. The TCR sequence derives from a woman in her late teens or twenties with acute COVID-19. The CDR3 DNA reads TGTGCCAGCAGTTACGGTAGGAGCTCCTACGAGCAGTACTTC. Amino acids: CASSYGRSSYEQYF.